This T cell receptor beta chain is from a study of T cell responses to AZD1222 COVID-19 vaccine. Study conclusions and caveats: At study baseline, merely over 5 AZD1222 recipients were seropositive. It should be noted that donors were predominantly white British and more often female, and clonal diversity was possibly underestimated. Two AZD1222 doses significantly raised spike-specific TCR breadth and depth over controls. The CD4 TCRs associated with vaccination extended across spike and predominated at 160-218 and 743-854.

This clone was recorded once. Its antigen is as yet unknown. Losses at the gene ends were 4 bases for V and 9 bases for J; bases not matched to a gene: 13. Germline CDR1 and CDR2: LNHDA and SQIVND (reference sequence). The CDR3 covers 16 residues. Produced via immunoSEQ multiplex PCR; TCRdb's table is partial and in-frame only. The sample holds more than 95,000 clones, roughly 90% seen once. Source: peripheral blood, taken on day 0 of AZD1222 vaccination. The clonotype was recovered from an adult in good health. J is TRBJ2-3 and V is TRBV19; 10 positions match TRBD1. The CDR3 reads CASSTGTGDYLGTQYF. The CDR3 DNA reads as TGTGCCAGTAGTACTGGGACAGGGGACTACCTAGGGACGCAGTATTTT. The complete variable domain, with remaining parts taken from reference TRBV19 and TRBJ2-3, reads DGGITQSPKYLFRKEGQNVTLSCEQNLNHDAMYWYRQDPGQGLRLIYYSQIVNDFQKGDIAEGYSVSREKKESFPLTVTSAQKNPTAFYLCASSTGTGDYLGTQYFGPGTRLTVL.